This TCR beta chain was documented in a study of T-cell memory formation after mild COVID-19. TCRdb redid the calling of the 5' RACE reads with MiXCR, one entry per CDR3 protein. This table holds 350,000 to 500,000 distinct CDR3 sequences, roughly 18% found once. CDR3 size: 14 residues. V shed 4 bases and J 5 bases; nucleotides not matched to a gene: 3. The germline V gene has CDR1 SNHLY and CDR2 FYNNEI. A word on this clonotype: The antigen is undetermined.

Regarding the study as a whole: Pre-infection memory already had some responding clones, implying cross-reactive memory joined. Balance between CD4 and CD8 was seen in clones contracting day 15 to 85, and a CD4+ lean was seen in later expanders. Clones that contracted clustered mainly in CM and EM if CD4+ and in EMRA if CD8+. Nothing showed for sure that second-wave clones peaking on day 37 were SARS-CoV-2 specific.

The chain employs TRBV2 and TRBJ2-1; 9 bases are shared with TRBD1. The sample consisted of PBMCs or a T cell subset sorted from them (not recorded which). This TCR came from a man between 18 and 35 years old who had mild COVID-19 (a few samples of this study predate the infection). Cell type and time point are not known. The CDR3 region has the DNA TGTGCCAGCAGTGCCGGACAGGGGAACAATGAGCAGTTCTTC. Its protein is CASSAGQGNNEQFF. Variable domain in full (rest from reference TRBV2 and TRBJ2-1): EPEVTQTPSHQVTQMGQEVILRCVPISNHLYFYWYRQILGQKVEFLVSFYNNEISEKSEIFDDQFSVERPDGSNFTLKIRSTKLEDSAMYFCASSAGQGNNEQFFGPGTRLTVL.